The rows below give T cell receptor beta chains drawn from one sample of a study of memory CD4+ T cells and cytomegalovirus serostatus. The protocol was immunoSEQ multiplex PCR, while the TCRdb copy is restricted to in-frame clones and leaves out a portion. The sample records about 80,000 clones, around 80% being singletons. Sequencing was carried out using memory CD4+ T cells from blood. All receptors come from an adult in good health and CMV-seronegative. The CDR3 runs from the conserved cysteine through the conserved F or W. D genes are given only for firm matches. Only some rows state a clone size, as once, few, many or a class for expanded clones.

TRBD1	TRBV18	TRBJ2-1	.	CASSPQGQAPLDEQFF	TGTGCCAGCTCACCACAGGGACAGGCTCCCTTAGATGAGCAGTTCTTC
TRBD1	TRBV10-3	TRBJ2-3	.	CAIAGTGTDTQYF	TGTGCCATCGCCGGGACAGGGACAGATACGCAGTATTTT
.	TRBV6-5	TRBJ2-5	.	CASSYGGETQYF	TGTGCCAGCAGTTACGGGGGGGAGACCCAGTACTTC
.	TRBV5-6	TRBJ1-2	.	CASSQTANYGYTF	TGTGCCAGCAGCCAGACAGCTAACTATGGCTACACCTTC
.	TRBV29-1	TRBJ2-1	.	CSVEGARGTPYNEQFF	TGCAGCGTTGAAGGGGCCCGGGGAACTCCCTACAATGAGCAGTTCTTC
.	TRBV18	TRBJ1-1	.	CASSPRGQSHPNTEAFF	TGTGCCAGCTCACCACGGGGGCAGAGTCACCCAAACACTGAAGCTTTCTTT
.	TRBV27	TRBJ1-1	.	CASSLGKMNTEAFF	TGTGCCAGCAGTCTAGGGAAGATGAACACTGAAGCTTTCTTT
TRBD2	TRBV9	TRBJ2-3	.	CASSVAGGLIGTDTQYF	TGTGCCAGCAGCGTAGCGGGGGGGCTAATCGGCACAGATACGCAGTATTTT
TRBD2	TRBV29-1	TRBJ2-5	.	CSAETSGGAGETQYF	TGCAGCGCCGAGACTAGCGGGGGGGCAGGAGAGACCCAGTACTTC
TRBD2	TRBV19	TRBJ2-1	.	CASSELAGEVSEQFF	TGTGCCAGTAGTGAACTAGCGGGGGAGGTTAGTGAGCAGTTCTTC
.	TRBV5-1	TRBJ1-6	.	CASSLTSMQTHNSPLHF	TGCGCCAGCAGCTTGACCTCCATGCAGACCCATAATTCACCCCTCCACTTT
.	TRBV6-4	TRBJ2-2	.	CASSDSGQNTGELFF	TGTGCCAGCAGTGACTCTGGGCAAAACACCGGGGAGCTGTTTTTT
.	TRBV5-1	TRBJ1-2	.	CASSLAIAIDYGYTF	TGCGCCAGCAGCTTGGCCATAGCCATCGACTATGGCTACACCTTC
.	TRBV6-4	TRBJ1-5	.	CASSVEANQPQHF	TGTGCCAGCAGTGTTGAGGCCAATCAGCCCCAGCATTTT
TRBD1	TRBV18	TRBJ1-4	.	CASSEQGASEKLFF	TGTGCCAGCTCAGAACAGGGGGCAAGTGAAAAACTGTTTTTT
TRBD1	TRBV30	TRBJ1-6	.	CAWSSRIWDRGSPLHF	TGTGCCTGGAGTTCCCGAATTTGGGACAGGGGTTCACCCCTCCACTTT
.	TRBV19	TRBJ1-3	.	CASPSSGNTIYF	TGTGCCAGCCCGAGCTCTGGAAACACCATATATTTT
TRBD1	TRBV29-1	TRBJ1-1	.	CSVGKDRAATEAFF	TGCAGCGTTGGAAAGGACAGGGCAGCCACTGAAGCTTTCTTT
.	TRBV7-2	TRBJ1-5	.	CASSFSAGVNQPQHF	TGTGCCAGCAGCTTTAGCGCAGGGGTAAATCAGCCCCAGCATTTT
.	TRBV27	TRBJ1-1	once	CASSLLGGARTEAFF	TGTGCCAGCAGTCTCTTGGGGGGGGCGAGAACTGAAGCTTTCTTT
TRBD2	TRBV7-3	TRBJ2-5	.	CASSSAGGRETQYF	TGTGCCAGCAGCTCAGCGGGGGGGCGAGAGACCCAGTACTTC
TRBD1	TRBV7-9	TRBJ1-2	.	CASSLGDRGWMNGYTF	TGTGCCAGCAGCTTAGGCGACAGGGGATGGATGAATGGCTACACCTTC
TRBD1	TRBV19	TRBJ1-2	.	CASSIGRGQGRNGYTF	TGTGCCAGTAGTATAGGCCGAGGACAGGGGAGGAATGGCTACACCTTC
TRBD1	TRBV28	TRBJ1-6	few	CASSPPGGQFHSYNSPLHF	TGTGCCAGCAGTCCGCCGGGGGGACAGTTCCACTCCTATAATTCACCCCTCCACTTT
.	TRBV27	TRBJ1-5	once	CASSSVGHF	TGTGCCAGCAGTTCGGTGGGGCATTTT
.	TRBV6-5	TRBJ1-2	.	CASSVPGAYGYTF	TGTGCCAGCAGTGTACCAGGGGCGTATGGCTACACCTTC
.	TRBV6-1	TRBJ2-1	.	CASSVAGFSSYNEQFF	TGTGCCAGCAGTGTGGCAGGGTTTAGCTCCTACAATGAGCAGTTCTTC
.	TRBV9	TRBJ1-1	few	CASSVTGNTEAFF	TGTGCCAGCAGCGTAACGGGGAACACTGAAGCTTTCTTT
TRBD1	TRBV28	TRBJ1-2	.	CASSETGGGDGYTF	TGTGCCAGCAGTGAGACAGGGGGAGGCGATGGCTACACCTTC
.	TRBV27	TRBJ2-2	.	CASGRQLSTGELFF	TGTGCCAGCGGACGACAGCTGAGCACCGGGGAGCTGTTTTTT
.	TRBV6-6	TRBJ2-3	.	CASRQESTDTQYF	TGTGCCAGCAGGCAGGAAAGCACAGATACGCAGTATTTT
.	TRBV5-1	TRBJ2-3	.	CASSLDRDNPNTQYF	TGCGCCAGCAGCTTGGATAGAGACAATCCAAATACGCAGTATTTT
.	TRBV5-6	TRBJ1-4	once	CASSFLGPGLEKLFF	TGTGCCAGCAGCTTTCTGGGTCCAGGCCTTGAAAAACTGTTTTTT
.	TRBV10-3	TRBJ1-5	once	CAISESGDQPQHF	TGTGCCATCAGTGAGTCGGGGGACCAGCCCCAGCATTTT
.	TRBV7-2	TRBJ2-3	.	CASSSGGMISDTQYF	TGTGCCAGCAGCTCTGGGGGGATGATATCAGATACGCAGTATTTT
.	TRBV5-4	TRBJ2-6	.	CASSVTGSGANVLTF	TGTGCCAGCAGCGTCACAGGCTCTGGGGCCAACGTCCTGACTTTC
.	TRBV7-6	TRBJ1-1	.	CASSSQGRNTEAFF	TGTGCCAGCAGCTCCCAGGGGAGGAACACTGAAGCTTTCTTT
.	TRBV19	TRBJ1-3	.	CASRSWTLSYSGNTIYF	TGTGCCAGTCGATCCTGGACACTGTCTTACTCTGGAAACACCATATATTTT
TRBD2	TRBV11-3	TRBJ2-2	.	CASSLIGGAAGELFF	TGTGCCAGCAGCTTAATCGGGGGGGCTGCCGGGGAGCTGTTTTTT
TRBD2	TRBV9	TRBJ2-3	few	CASSAPGGADTQYF	TGTGCCAGCAGCGCACCGGGAGGGGCAGATACGCAGTATTTT
.	TRBV6-6	TRBJ1-2	.	CASSYEGLPNYGYTF	TGTGCCAGCAGTTATGAAGGACTCCCTAACTATGGCTACACCTTC
.	TRBV19	TRBJ2-2	few	CASSMIGDTGELFF	TGTGCCAGTAGTATGATAGGGGACACCGGGGAGCTGTTTTTT
.	TRBV5-4	TRBJ2-3	.	CASSSGGGSTDTQYF	TGTGCCAGCAGCAGCGGTGGAGGGAGCACAGATACGCAGTATTTT
.	TRBV25-1	TRBJ1-2	.	CASSELGDWGYTF	TGTGCCAGCAGTGAATTGGGGGATTGGGGCTACACCTTC
.	TRBV4-1	TRBJ2-7	.	CASSQDFLQSGIQSSYEQYF	TGCGCCAGCAGCCAAGATTTCTTACAGAGCGGTATCCAATCCTCCTACGAGCAGTACTTC
.	TRBV11-3	TRBJ2-2	.	CASSLAATGELFF	TGTGCCAGCAGCTTAGCCGCAACCGGGGAGCTGTTTTTT
.	TRBV28	TRBJ1-5	.	CASRGGLGISNQPQHF	TGTGCCAGCAGGGGGGGTTTGGGGATTAGCAATCAGCCCCAGCATTTT
TRBD2	TRBV5-1	TRBJ2-1	.	CASSSIGGGSYNEQFF	TGCGCCAGCAGCAGTATTGGCGGGGGCTCCTACAATGAGCAGTTCTTC
TRBD1	TRBV5-4	TRBJ2-2	.	CASSLRDRVTGELFF	TGTGCCAGCAGCTTGCGGGACAGGGTAACCGGGGAGCTGTTTTTT
TRBD2	TRBV19	TRBJ2-2	.	CASSIGLAGGRDTGELFF	TGTGCCAGTAGTATTGGACTAGCGGGGGGGCGGGACACCGGGGAGCTGTTTTTT
.	TRBV12-5	TRBJ2-5	.	CASGPGGPGQETQYF	TGTGCTAGTGGCCCCGGGGGGCCAGGACAAGAGACCCAGTACTTC
TRBD2	TRBV10-1	TRBJ2-7	few	CASSQSGTYEQYF	TGCGCCAGCAGCCAAAGCGGGACCTACGAGCAGTACTTC
.	TRBV11-3	TRBJ2-1	.	CASSLRAADEQFF	TGTGCCAGCAGCTTAAGAGCAGCAGATGAGCAGTTCTTC